Listed below are T cell receptor beta chains from one sample, sequenced in a study of regulatory T cells in long-lasting Graves disease. TCRdb independently ran MiXCR on the multiplex PCR reads; one entry per CDR3 protein. The sample yields about 220,000 distinct CDR3 sequences, less than 20% seen once. These data are also associated with another study on T cells in Graves' hyperthyroidism and ophthalmopathy.

The sample consisted of peripheral blood mononuclear cells (PBMCs), taken at new diagnosis, from a patient treated with antithyroid drugs. The source of these receptors is a woman under 40 with Graves disease. Both conserved end residues are part of each CDR3. D genes are given only for firm matches. Clone size, where shown, is once, few, many, or a class for clones that have expanded.

V,size,D,length,J,DNA,CDR3
TRBV6-2/TRBV6-3,-,-,14,TRBJ2-7,TGTGCCAGCAGTTTAGCAGGGTTAAATGGCGAGCAGTACTTC,CASSLAGLNGEQYF
TRBV6-1,once,TRBD1,16,TRBJ1-5,TGTGCCAGCAGTGGGACAGGGGGTAGAGGCAATCAGCCCCAGCATTTT,CASSGTGGRGNQPQHF
TRBV15,many,-,14,TRBJ1-4,TGTGCCACCAGCGCCAGAGCAACTAATGAAAAACTGTTTTTT,CATSARATNEKLFF
TRBV7-9,few,-,17,TRBJ2-6,TGTGCCAGCAGCCCCCTGGGAAGGGTCTCTGGGGCCAACGTCCTGACTTTC,CASSPLGRVSGANVLTF
TRBV3-1,many,-,13,TRBJ2-7,TGTGCCAGCAGCCAAGATGGGTGGTACGAGCAGTACTTC,CASSQDGWYEQYF
TRBV2,once,TRBD2,17,TRBJ2-2,TGTGCCAGCAGTGTCGGGACTAGCGAATGGGACACCGGGGAGCTGTTTTTT,CASSVGTSEWDTGELFF
TRBV7-9,many,TRBD1,14,TRBJ1-6,TGTGCCAGCAGCCGGGGACAGGGTAACTCACCCCTCCACTTT,CASSRGQGNSPLHF
TRBV18,many,TRBD1,16,TRBJ1-2,TGTGCCAGCTCACCTTCGGGTGAACAGGGGCCTTATGGCTACACCTTC,CASSPSGEQGPYGYTF
TRBV28,few,-,14,TRBJ2-2,TGTGCCAGCACCAGACGGGAGTACACCGGGGAGCTGTTTTTT,CASTRREYTGELFF
TRBV29-1,-,TRBD1,13,TRBJ1-2,TGCAGCGTTTCTGGGACAGGGAGCTATGGCTACACCTTC,CSVSGTGSYGYTF
TRBV9,many,-,16,TRBJ2-3,TGTGCCAGCAGCGCCGTCCCGCGGGCCTCCACAGATACGCAGTATTTT,CASSAVPRASTDTQYF
TRBV28,many,-,13,TRBJ2-7,TGTGCCTCCAGGGACACCCAACTATGGGAGCAGTACTTC,CASRDTQLWEQYF
TRBV11-2,once,-,14,TRBJ1-2,TGTGCCAGCAGCTTCGGGCAGCCTAACTATGGCTACACCTTC,CASSFGQPNYGYTF
TRBV6-1,many,TRBD2,14,TRBJ2-1,TGTGCCACCCGCGCGGGGGGGCCGTACAATGAGCAGTTCTTC,CATRAGGPYNEQFF
TRBV6-1,many,-,14,TRBJ1-5,TGTGCCAGCAGTGAACGGGCGGGTAATCAGCCCCAGCATTTT,CASSERAGNQPQHF
TRBV18,many,-,14,TRBJ2-2,TGTGCCAGCTCACCAATGCAGAACACCGGGGAGCTGTTTTTT,CASSPMQNTGELFF
TRBV11-3,many,-,16,TRBJ1-3,TGTGCCAGCAGCTTATCCGGACCGATAGCTGGAAACACCATATATTTT,CASSLSGPIAGNTIYF
TRBV6-9,-,-,14,TRBJ1-1,TGTGCCAGCAGTTACTCCCTCAGGGTCACTGAAGCTTTCTTT,CASSYSLRVTEAFF
TRBV28,many,-,15,TRBJ1-4,TGTGCCAGCAGCCCGGTGGGGAGGGTGAATGAAAAACTGTTTTTT,CASSPVGRVNEKLFF
TRBV3-1,many,-,13,TRBJ2-1,TGTGCCAGCAGACAAAGAAGCAGGGGTGAGCAGTTCTTC,CASRQRSRGEQFF
TRBV29-1,-,TRBD2,13,TRBJ2-3,TGCAGCGTGCAATCTCTAGCGGGAGAGGCGCAGTATTTT,CSVQSLAGEAQYF
TRBV12-3/TRBV12-4,many,-,12,TRBJ1-6,TGTGCCAGCAGTCCCACCCCGTCACCCCTCCACTTT,CASSPTPSPLHF
TRBV5-1,many,-,14,TRBJ2-3,TGCGCCAGCAAGGCGCCGCGGGGCACAGATACGCAGTATTTT,CASKAPRGTDTQYF
TRBV20-1,-,TRBD2,15,TRBJ2-7,TGCAGTGCTAGTCTCGTGGCGGGAGGATCCTACGAGCAGTACTTC,CSASLVAGGSYEQYF
TRBV27,-,-,15,TRBJ2-1,TGTGCCAGCAGTGGGCAGGAGAGCTCCTACAATGAGCAGTTCTTC,CASSGQESSYNEQFF
TRBV12-3/TRBV12-4,many,TRBD1,14,TRBJ1-2,TGTGCCAGCAGAACGACAGGGACTCTCTATGGCTACACCTTC,CASRTTGTLYGYTF
TRBV4-1,few,-,13,TRBJ2-1,TGCGCCAGCAGCGACCGGTGGGGCAATGAGCAGTTCTTC,CASSDRWGNEQFF
TRBV30,many,-,15,TRBJ2-5,TGTGCCTGGAGTCCCCGAGGGCTACCTCAAGAGACCCAGTACTTC,CAWSPRGLPQETQYF
TRBV7-9,many,TRBD1,15,TRBJ1-1,TGTGCCAGCAGCTTAAGGGACCAGGGGGACACTGAAGCTTTCTTT,CASSLRDQGDTEAFF
TRBV24-1,many,-,14,TRBJ1-2,TGTGCCACCAGTGACCCGGGACGGAACTATGGCTACACCTTC,CATSDPGRNYGYTF
TRBV20-1,many,-,14,TRBJ2-1,TGCAGTGTTCGCCGAGACAGAGGGTACAATGAGCAGTTCTTC,CSVRRDRGYNEQFF
TRBV13,many,-,16,TRBJ2-5,TGTGCCAGCAGCTTTAGAGGGGGGGGACGCCAAGAGACCCAGTACTTC,CASSFRGGGRQETQYF
TRBV7-3,-,TRBD2,15,TRBJ2-1,TGTGCCAGCAGTACCGGTAGCGGGAGTATGGATGAGCAGTTCTTC,CASSTGSGSMDEQFF
TRBV20-1,many,-,14,TRBJ2-1,TGCAGTGCTGCGAGGAGGGGGTCTTACAATGAGCAGTTCTTC,CSAARRGSYNEQFF
TRBV2,many,-,15,TRBJ1-6,TGTGCCAGCAGTCCAAGGATACTTAATAATTCACCCCTCCACTTT,CASSPRILNNSPLHF
TRBV11-2,many,-,14,TRBJ1-3,TGTGCCAGCAGCTTACAACTCTCTGGAAACACCATATATTTT,CASSLQLSGNTIYF
TRBV13,many,-,17,TRBJ2-2,TGTGCCAGCAGCTTAAAGCCCCCGACAGTTTCTACCGGGGAGCTGTTTTTT,CASSLKPPTVSTGELFF
TRBV6-2/TRBV6-3,many,-,14,TRBJ2-7,TGTGCCAGCAGTGACTGGACAGAGAGGGACGAGCAGTACTTC,CASSDWTERDEQYF
TRBV6-1,many,TRBD2,16,TRBJ2-5,TGTGCCAGCAATCAGGCTAGCGGGGGGGCCGGGGAGACCCAGTACTTC,CASNQASGGAGETQYF
TRBV7-6,many,TRBD1,16,TRBJ1-5,TGTGCCAGCAGCCCATTAACAGGGGAAAACAATCAGCCCCAGCATTTT,CASSPLTGENNQPQHF
TRBV11-2,many,-,14,TRBJ2-7,TGTGCCAGCAGCCCAGATGGGACTGTTTACGAGCAGTACTTC,CASSPDGTVYEQYF
TRBV20-1,-,TRBD1,14,TRBJ1-5,TGCAGTGCTGTACAGGGGGGTAGCAATCAGCCCCAGCATTTT,CSAVQGGSNQPQHF
TRBV3-1,few,-,12,TRBJ2-7,TGTGCCAGCAGCCACATGGCCTACGAGCAGTACTTC,CASSHMAYEQYF
TRBV19,many,TRBD1,16,TRBJ1-5,TGTGCCAGCGCATGGACAGGGGGCCGCGGCAATCAGCCCCAGCATTTT,CASAWTGGRGNQPQHF
TRBV3-1,many,-,12,TRBJ1-6,TGTGCCAGCAGCTCCACCCCCCCACCCCTCCACTTT,CASSSTPPPLHF
TRBV30,many,TRBD1,17,TRBJ1-6,TGTGCCTGGAGTTTGGGGAAGTCGGGACAGGGGTATTCACCCCTCCACTTT,CAWSLGKSGQGYSPLHF
TRBV11-2,many,-,17,TRBJ2-7,TGTGCCAGCAGCTTAGGAGCCTGGGGAGACGGGTACTACGAGCAGTACTTC,CASSLGAWGDGYYEQYF
TRBV20-1,many,TRBD1,16,TRBJ1-1,TGCAGTGCTAGAGTGGTCCAGGGGGCCTTGAACACTGAAGCTTTCTTT,CSARVVQGALNTEAFF
TRBV12-3/TRBV12-4,-,TRBD2,19,TRBJ2-3,TGTGCCAGCAGGTCTCATTTCCTACTAGCGGGAGTTCCCACAGATACGCAGTATTTT,CASRSHFLLAGVPTDTQYF
TRBV6-1,many,TRBD1,14,TRBJ1-2,TGTGCCAGCAGTGAAGGGGTCAGGGGGTCCGGCTACACCTTC,CASSEGVRGSGYTF
TRBV6-1,many,-,11,TRBJ2-7,TGTGCCAGCAGTACGAAATACGAGCAGTACTTC,CASSTKYEQYF
TRBV28,-,TRBD1,15,TRBJ1-3,TGTGCCAGCAGGGGACAGCGTAGCTCTGGAAACACCATATATTTT,CASRGQRSSGNTIYF
TRBV29-1,many,-,11,TRBJ2-1,TGCAGCCTCAGCCAGGACAATGAGCAGTTCTTC,CSLSQDNEQFF
TRBV6-1,many,TRBD1,19,TRBJ1-2,TGTGCCAGCACAAAAGCTCCGGGACAGCCTACAGTCCGGGACTATGGCTACACCTTC,CASTKAPGQPTVRDYGYTF
TRBV20-1,few,-,15,TRBJ1-5,TGCAGTGCTCCAAGACGACAAAATAGCAATCAGCCCCAGCATTTT,CSAPRRQNSNQPQHF
TRBV2,many,TRBD2,13,TRBJ2-1,TGTGCCAGCAGTAACGCGGGGGTACCAGAGCAGTTCTTC,CASSNAGVPEQFF